This T cell receptor (beta chain) is from a study of Ad26.COV2.S vaccination and SARS-CoV-2 variants. Repertoires were generated with immunoSEQ multiplex PCR, while TCRdb's copy carries only in-frame clones and drops some. The sample includes about half a million clones, roughly nine tenths of them seen just once. The CDR3 contains 16 residues. Germline assignment: CDR1 SGHDN and CDR2 FVKESK. V lost 4 bases to trimming and J lost 3 bases; unmatched junction nucleotides: 7. Treatment denoted: approximately 18 received Ad26.COV2.S at low or high dose, single or two shots; a few received placebo; per-sample allocation not given. Collection of samples fell on day 63 after the first vaccine or placebo injection.

The gene calls are TRBV14 and TRBJ1-3, with TRBD1 identical over 9 bases. This receptor was identified in a person aged 18-65 years who received the Ad26.COV2.S COVID-19 vaccine or a placebo. This specimen was peripheral blood, taken in a trial of Ad26.COV2.S vaccine versus placebo. This CDR3 is CASSLGQGRLGNTIYF. As DNA, the CDR3 is TGTGCCAGCAGCCTGGGACAGGGTCGACTTGGAAACACCATATATTTT. Looking up the rest from reference TRBV14 and TRBJ1-3 gives the full variable domain: EAGVTQFPSHSVIEKGQTVTLRCDPISGHDNLYWYRRVMGKEIKFLLHFVKESKQDESGMPNNRFLAERTGGTYSTLKVQPAELEDSGVYFCASSLGQGRLGNTIYFGEGSWLTVV.